This entry features one TCR beta chain sequence. Antigen unknown. These data are taken from a study of tumor-infiltrating lymphocytes in localized non-small cell lung cancer. Study information: The cohort mixed smokers and never-smokers, several histologies, and some post-neoadjuvant-chemotherapy samples.

This table comes from immunoSEQ multiplex PCR, and its TCRdb copy is limited to in-frame clones, with some not included. The table shows 6,000 to 8,500 clones, with roughly 58% occurring only once. The germline gives CDR1 SGHTA, CDR2 FQGNSA. The length of the CDR3 is 16 residues. V gave up 4 bases and J gave up 0 bases, with 14 bases separating them. General study points: No link was found between tumor T-cell fraction and recurrence-free survival.

The rearrangement uses TRBV7-2 and TRBJ2-3; D is possibly TRBD2 (5 bases). Sequencing input: lung tumor tissue. The sequence derives from a human donor with non-small cell lung cancer. The CDR3 DNA reads TGTGCCAGCAGCTCTTTCATGGACTCTAGCACAGATACGCAGTATTTT. Translating gives CASSSFMDSSTDTQYF.